One and the same sample provided the 18 T cell receptor beta chains below, sequenced in a study of OX40 agonist ivuxolimab in advanced cancers. The method was immunoSEQ multiplex PCR; TCRdb's version includes in-frame clones alone and lacks a portion of them. This sample has tens of thousands of clones; 81% occur once, and the top ten carry 1%. This material consisted of CD4+ or CD8+ T cells sorted from blood, taken in a trial of the OX40 agonist ivuxolimab. These receptors originate from an adult with an advanced solid tumor such as melanoma, head and neck, liver or kidney cancer.

This clone came up once. The chain couples TRBV6-1 to TRBJ1-4; D not resolved. The CDR3 has 16 amino acids. Per the germline V gene, CDR1 is MNHNS and CDR2 is SASEGT. Trimming left V 4 bases short and J 7 bases short, with 19 bases between. In nucleotides, the CDR3 is TGTGCCAGCAGTGGCTACAGCATGGGCGATAGTGAAAAACTGTTTTTT. This translates into CASSGYSMGDSEKLFF.

This chain's CDR3 is CSATGVYGYTF. The CDR3 DNA is TGCAGTGCCACAGGGGTTTATGGCTACACCTTC. This chain joins TRBV20-1 and TRBJ1-2; TRBD1 agrees at 7 bases. Per germline, CDR1 DFQATT and CDR2 SNEGSKA (reference sequence). The CDR3 has 11 residues. After removal of 6 bases from V and 5 bases from J, the junction contained 3 bases not matched to a gene.

The chain has TRBV30 and TRBJ1-5, with 9 bases that match TRBD1. V lost 3 bases and J lost 7; bases outside the gene matches: 4. This CDR3 spans 13 amino acids. The V gene's germline CDR1 is GTSNPN and CDR2 SVGIG (reference sequence). The chain's CDR3 is CAWSGTGKQPQHF. DNA for the CDR3: TGTGCCTGGAGCGGGACAGGGAAACAGCCCCAGCATTTT.

The V gene is TRBV7-6, the J gene TRBJ2-5; 10 bases fit TRBD2. This CDR3 has 14 amino acids. Germline lookup yields CDR1 SGHVS and CDR2 FNYEAQ. With V trimmed by 6 bases and J by 3 bases, 4 bases remained unmatched. CDR3 in DNA: TGTGCCAGCAGGACGGGACTAGCGAAAGAGACCCAGTACTTC. Encoded protein: CASRTGLAKETQYF.

The J gene is TRBJ2-1, the V gene TRBV10-3; D unresolved. V dropped 2 bases and J dropped 0 bases, with 11 bases sitting between them. The CDR3 contains 16 residues. Germline V lookup: CDR1 ENHRY, CDR2 SYGVKD. This CDR3 reads CAISEVSSSSYNEQFF. The CDR3 DNA sequence: TGTGCCATCAGTGAGGTGTCGTCGAGCTCCTACAATGAGCAGTTCTTC.

The chain joins TRBV7-8 to TRBJ1-2; D perhaps matches TRBD1 (5 bases). The germline gives CDR1 SGHVS, CDR2 FQNEAQ. This CDR3 is built from 15 residues. V was clipped by 5 bases and J by 3 bases, with 16 bases between them. The CDR3 region has the DNA TGTGCCAGCAGCCACTACCGACGACAGTACTATGGCTACACCTTC. Translating gives CASSHYRRQYYGYTF.

The chain combines TRBV10-2 with TRBJ2-6; no clear D. V lost 8 bases and J 0 bases, leaving 8 bases between the germline ends. CDR1 is WSHSY and CDR2 is SAAADI in the germline V gene. This CDR3 has 14 amino acids. Written as DNA, the CDR3 is TGCGCCAGCCTTGGCCGCTCTGGGGCCAACGTCCTGACTTTC. Translating it yields CASLGRSGANVLTF.

In this sample, this clone turned up many times. The same CDR3 arises from other DNA sequences in this sample as well. The J gene is TRBJ2-2, the V gene TRBV27; the D gene is possibly TRBD1 (6 bases). V lost 5 bases and J 1 base, leaving 11 bases between the germline ends. CDR1 and CDR2 (germline): MNHEY, SMNVEV (reference sequence). CDR3 length: 15 residues. The CDR3 protein is CASSPNRVNTGELFF. As DNA, the CDR3 is TGTGCCAGCAGTCCAAACAGGGTGAACACCGGGGAGCTGTTTTTT.

J is TRBJ1-2 and V is TRBV19; D is possibly TRBD1 (6 bases). In germline, CDR1 is LNHDA, CDR2 SQIVND (reference sequence). The CDR3 covers 12 residues. V was cut by 11 bases and J by 4 bases, with 14 bases left in between. This CDR3 reads CASRGASYGYTF. The DNA of the CDR3 is TGTGCCTCAAGGGGGGCCTCCTATGGCTACACCTTC.

V is TRBV7-9 and J is TRBJ2-7; D might be TRBD2 (6 bases). Between the trimmed V and J ends, which lost 0 bases and 6 bases, there was a span of 12 bases. CDR1 is SEHNR and CDR2 is FQNEAQ in the germline V gene (reference sequence). This CDR3 has 14 amino acids. The CDR3 nucleotides read TGTGCCAGCAGCTTAGCGGAGGGTTCAGGCGAGCAGTACTTC. It codes for CASSLAEGSGEQYF.

The J gene is TRBJ2-7, the V gene TRBV10-1, with D perhaps matching TRBD1 (6 bases). The CDR3 is 14 amino acids. Germline assignment: CDR1 WNHNN and CDR2 SYGVQD (reference sequence). V lost 2 bases, J lost 2 bases, and 10 bases lay in between. CDR3 residues: CASSENRVTYEQYF. The CDR3 nucleotides are TGCGCCAGCAGTGAGAACAGGGTAACCTACGAGCAGTACTTC.

V usage is TRBV30 and J usage is TRBJ2-3, with 8 bases lining up with TRBD1. Per germline, CDR1 GTSNPN and CDR2 SVGIG (reference sequence). The V segment lost 3 bases and the J segment 2 bases; nucleotides outside the gene matches: 7. The CDR3 is 15 residues long. The CDR3 region has the DNA TGTGCCTGGAGAGAAGGACAGGGACCCACAGATACGCAGTATTTT. Translation: CAWREGQGPTDTQYF.

The J gene is TRBJ2-1, the V gene TRBV27, with D perhaps matching TRBD2 (7 bases). This CDR3 comprises 15 residues. V lost 6 bases, J lost 6 bases, and 18 bases lay in between. Germline V CDR1 and CDR2: MNHEY, SMNVEV (reference sequence). The CDR3 loop reads CASRVVGRGLNEQFF. The CDR3 coding sequence is TGTGCCAGCAGGGTGGTCGGGCGGGGGCTCAATGAGCAGTTCTTC.

This clone showed up just a few times. The chain's CDR3 is CASSPGTIYGYTF. CDR3 bases: TGTGCCAGTAGCCCCGGGACGATCTATGGCTACACCTTC. The chain uses TRBV19 and TRBJ1-2, with D perhaps matching TRBD1 (5 bases). CDR3 size: 13 residues. Trimming took 6 bases from V and 4 from J, leaving 12 bases between them. Germline CDR1 is LNHDA and CDR2 is SQIVND (reference sequence).

The V and J genes are TRBV10-3 and TRBJ2-3; 8 positions match TRBD1. The CDR3 is made up of 16 amino acids. V lost 2 bases and J lost 5; bases outside the gene matches: 9. Germline CDR1 reads ENHRY; CDR2 reads SYGVKD. CDR3 protein: CAISEGPDRGGDTQYF. DNA for the CDR3: TGTGCCATCAGTGAGGGACCCGACAGGGGTGGAGATACGCAGTATTTT.

V and J are TRBV11-2 and TRBJ1-2; D is unresolved. CDR1 is SGHAT, CDR2 FQNNGV, per germline. The ends were cut back, 0 bases at V and 5 bases at J, with 7 bases in the middle. The CDR3 totals 13 residues. In nucleotides, the CDR3 is TGTGCCAGCAGCTTAGAGGCCTTTTATGGCTACACCTTC. The encoded protein is CASSLEAFYGYTF.

This clone appeared a few times. J is TRBJ1-2 and V is TRBV5-4; a weak D match, TRBD1 (5 bases). Germline CDR1 is SGHNT and CDR2 is YYREEE (reference sequence). The V gene lost 1 base and the J gene lost 4 bases, with 11 bases spanning the gap. The CDR3 covers 14 residues. The CDR3: CASSLQGQGYGYTF. The CDR3 nucleotides are TGTGCCAGCAGCTTGCAAGGGCAGGGCTATGGCTACACCTTC.

This clone has just a few counts. The chain carries TRBV19 and TRBJ1-5; no clear D. The CDR3 contains 15 residues. Germline V CDR1 and CDR2: LNHDA, SQIVND (reference sequence). V was shortened by 1 base and J by 5 bases, with 12 bases between the two germline ends. In DNA form, the CDR3 reads TGTGCCAGTAGTATAGGTTTTCGGGAGGATCAGCCCCAGCATTTT. Translation gives CASSIGFREDQPQHF. Based on the CDR3 plus reference TRBV19 and TRBJ1-5, the full variable domain is DGGITQSPKYLFRKEGQNVTLSCEQNLNHDAMYWYRQDPGQGLRLIYYSQIVNDFQKGDIAEGYSVSREKKESFPLTVTSAQKNPTAFYLCASSIGFREDQPQHFGDGTRLSIL.